This TCR beta chain appears in the sequencing data of a study of shared clonotypes between healthy human individuals. Looking at the study overall: For every donor, three CD4 naive, three CD4 memory, two CD8 naive and one CD8 memory plates were used. Study conclusions and caveats: Memory subsets generally showed lower estimated richness than naive subsets.

Measured with immunoSEQ multiplex PCR; TCRdb has only the in-frame clones, and not every one. The profile covers 1.4 million or so clones, with approximately 98.5% appearing a single time and approximately 0.38% taken by the ten largest. This CDR3 contains 17 residues. Germline V gene data show CDR1 as SGHTA and CDR2 as FQGNSA. The trim removed 1 base at V and 2 bases at J, leaving 8 bases unmatched. Comments on this clone: Its antigen is currently unknown.

What was sequenced was naive CD4+ T cells sorted from blood. The subset here: CD45RA+ positively selected. The chain couples TRBV7-2 to TRBJ2-1, with 7 bases aligning to TRBD2. The source of this sequence is a man aged 25-45 years in good health. Here the CDR3 DNA reads TGTGCCAGCAGCTTAGGTCCCGGGACTATGGCCTACAATGAGCAGTTCTTC. As protein: CASSLGPGTMAYNEQFF.